The 10 T cell receptor beta chains reported below all come from one sample, sequenced in a study of OX40 agonist ivuxolimab in advanced cancers. Libraries were prepared by immunoSEQ multiplex PCR; TCRdb keeps only in-frame clonotypes and omits some of them. Counted here are about 19,000 clones, more than 60% occurring once; the ten biggest clones make up about an eighth. The sample consisted of CD4+ or CD8+ T cells sorted from blood, taken in a trial of the OX40 agonist ivuxolimab. Every receptor here comes from an adult with an advanced solid tumor such as melanoma, head and neck, liver or kidney cancer.

The V and J genes are TRBV10-3 and TRBJ2-7; TRBD1 matches at 7 bases. This CDR3 contains 15 residues. J lost 5 bases, V lost 3 bases, and 10 bases had no gene match. Germline values: CDR1 ENHRY, CDR2 SYGVKD. The CDR3 here is CAISDPLQGFNEQYF. The CDR3 coding sequence is TGTGCCATCAGTGACCCGTTACAGGGGTTCAACGAGCAGTACTTC.

This clone was picked up a small number of times. This chain joins TRBV6-5 and TRBJ2-7; D unclear. CDR3 length: 15 amino acids. Trimming removed 6 bases from V and 2 bases from J, with 17 bases in between. Germline CDR1 MNHEY, CDR2 SVGAGI. CDR3 amino acids: CASRLSPLTAYEQYF. The CDR3 DNA reads TGTGCCAGCAGACTTTCACCATTAACTGCCTACGAGCAGTACTTC.

J is TRBJ2-2 and V is TRBV7-8, with TRBD2 as a possible D gene (6 bases). Deletions cut 7 bases from V and 7 bases from J, with 19 bases between. This CDR3 has 15 residues. Looked up from germline, CDR1 is SGHVS and CDR2 is FQNEAQ. CDR3: CASTSGGGRVGELFF. The CDR3 DNA reads TGTGCCAGCACGTCTGGGGGAGGACGGGTCGGGGAGCTGTTTTTT.

V is TRBV4-1 and J is TRBJ2-3; possibly TRBD2 for D (6 bases). The CDR3 extends over 16 amino acids. The germline gives CDR1 MGHRA, CDR2 YSYEKL. Trimming removed 0 bases from V and 2 bases from J, with 12 bases in between. CDR3: CASSQEVSGHTDTQYF. The CDR3 region has the DNA TGCGCCAGCAGCCAAGAAGTCAGCGGGCACACAGATACGCAGTATTTT.

The rearrangement uses TRBV19 and TRBJ2-3, with 9 bases that match TRBD2. Germline trimming cut 11 bases from V and 4 bases from J; bases unmatched to any gene: 13. This CDR3 contains 15 residues. Germline V lookup: CDR1 LNHDA, CDR2 SQIVND (reference sequence). The CDR3 nucleotides are TGTGCCGGCGTCCCGGGACTAGCTTTCGCAGATACGCAGTATTTT. It yields the protein CAGVPGLAFADTQYF.

Within the sample, this clone is medium-sized. This sequence joins TRBV28 and TRBJ1-1; the D is unclear. Trimming removed 3 bases at V and 4 bases at J, with 6 bases between. This CDR3 contains 12 residues. Looked up from germline, CDR1 is MDHEN and CDR2 is SYDVKM. In nucleotides, the CDR3 is TGTGCCAGCAGTTTGGGCCGCACTGAAGCTTTCTTT. It specifies CASSLGRTEAFF.

A remark on this clone: Other nucleotide sequences from this sample produce the same CDR3. The V and J genes are TRBV6-5 and TRBJ2-1; TRBD2 matches 7 bases. Trimming took 4 bases from V and 4 from J; bases not matched to a gene: 4. Germline assignment: CDR1 MNHEY and CDR2 SVGAGI. The CDR3 covers 14 residues. In DNA, the CDR3 is TGTGCCAGCAGTTTACGGGAGGATTACAATGAGCAGTTCTTC. Amino acids: CASSLREDYNEQFF.

V and J are TRBV4-2 and TRBJ1-1; no definite D call. CDR3 size: 15 residues. Per the germline V gene, CDR1 is LGHNA and CDR2 is YNFKEQ. Trimming stripped 0 bases from V and 11 bases from J, with 19 bases between. CDR3 residues: CASSQEPPGSHPAFF. The CDR3 DNA sequence: TGTGCCAGCAGCCAAGAACCGCCGGGTTCGCACCCGGCTTTCTTT.

Comments on this clone: A read error likely explains this, since a far larger clone differs by one base. The chain combines TRBV5-1 with TRBJ1-4; no clear D. The CDR3 loop spans 15 amino acids. Germline-derived CDR1 and CDR2 are SGHRS and YFSETQ. Trimming took off 3 bases at V and 7 bases at J, with 16 bases between the two ends. CDR3 bases: TGCGCCAGCAGCTACCAGACCGCCCCGGGTGAAAAACTGTTTTTT. Encoded protein: CASSYQTAPGEKLFF.

This clone was recorded a few times. Different DNA sequences within this sample yield the same CDR3. V gene TRBV28 combines with J gene TRBJ2-7, with unresolved D. The CDR3 loop spans 12 amino acids. Germline V gives CDR1 MDHEN, CDR2 SYDVKM. V dropped 5 bases and J dropped 6 bases, with 11 bases sitting between them. CDR3 in DNA: TGTGCCAGCAGTCCCCTCACCGGCGAGCAGTACTTC. Amino acids: CASSPLTGEQYF. Filled out from reference TRBV28 and TRBJ2-7, the complete variable domain reads DVKVTQSSRYLVKRTGEKVFLECVQDMDHENMFWYRQDPGLGLRLIYFSYDVKMKEKGDIPEGYSVSREKKERFSLILESASTNQTSMYLCASSPLTGEQYFGPGTRLTVT.